The clone carrying this T cell receptor beta chain was counted between two and nine times. Its antigen remains unidentified. The V gene lost 5 bases and the J gene lost 7 bases, with 24 bases spanning the gap. The CDR3 covers 17 residues. Germline CDR1 and CDR2: MNHEY and SVGAGI. These data are taken from a study of T cell repertoires in cytomegalovirus infection. About the research overall: Alongside well-studied HLA-B-restricted CMV epitopes, recently identified HLA-C-restricted CMV epitopes were also used.

From the reads, TCRdb called clonotypes with MiXCR, one entry per CDR3 protein. This table has about 740,000 distinct CDR3 sequences, roughly 33% appearing once. The origin of this receptor is a human donor in good health (CMV status not recorded). Some clones in this sample may be carry-over from other donors' samples. The V call is TRBV6-5, the J call TRBJ2-1; TRBD2 might be the D (5 bases). The source was cultured PBMCs, collected from culture after CMV antigen stimulation. The CDR3 protein is CASSHPPLAPLQNEQFF. The DNA of the CDR3 is TGTGCCAGCAGTCACCCCCCGCTAGCTCCCTTACAAAATGAGCAGTTCTTC.